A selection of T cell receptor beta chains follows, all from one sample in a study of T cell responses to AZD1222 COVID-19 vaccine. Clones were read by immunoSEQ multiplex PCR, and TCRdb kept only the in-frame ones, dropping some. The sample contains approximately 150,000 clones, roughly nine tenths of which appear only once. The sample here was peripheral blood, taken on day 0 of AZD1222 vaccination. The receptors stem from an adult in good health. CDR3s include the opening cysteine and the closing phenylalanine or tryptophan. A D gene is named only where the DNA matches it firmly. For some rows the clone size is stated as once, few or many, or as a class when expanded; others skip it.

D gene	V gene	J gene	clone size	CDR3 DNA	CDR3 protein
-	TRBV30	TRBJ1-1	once	TGTGCCTGGAGTGGGAAGTTGGGCTCATTGAGGAACACTGAAGCTTTCTTT	CAWSGKLGSLRNTEAFF
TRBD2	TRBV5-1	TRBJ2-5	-	TGCGCCAGCAGGTCGGGACTAGCGGGAGAAGGGGAGACCCAGTACTTC	CASRSGLAGEGETQYF
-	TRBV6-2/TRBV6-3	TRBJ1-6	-	TGTGCCAGCAGTTTACGCAAGAGCTCCTATAATTCACCCCTCCACTTT	CASSLRKSSYNSPLHF
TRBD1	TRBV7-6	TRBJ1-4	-	TGTGCCAGCAGCCGGACAGGGTTAAATGAAAAACTGTTTTTT	CASSRTGLNEKLFF
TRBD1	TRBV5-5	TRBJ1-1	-	TGTGCCAGCAGCGGATTCGGGACAGGGCTCACTGAAGCTTTCTTT	CASSGFGTGLTEAFF
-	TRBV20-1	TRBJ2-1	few	TGCAGTGCTAGTTCTTTGAGCGGAGGCTCCTACAATGAGCAGTTCTTC	CSASSLSGGSYNEQFF
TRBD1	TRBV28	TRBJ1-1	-	TGTGCCAGCAGTTTAGACAGGGGAGACACTGAAGCTTTCTTT	CASSLDRGDTEAFF
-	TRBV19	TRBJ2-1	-	TGTGCCAGTAGTATAGGACGTCTAGGGAGCTCCTACAATGAGCAGTTCTTC	CASSIGRLGSSYNEQFF
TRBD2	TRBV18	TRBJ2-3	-	TGTGCCAGCTCACCCACCGAAGGGACTAGCGGGAGGACCCGCACAGATACGCAGTATTTT	CASSPTEGTSGRTRTDTQYF
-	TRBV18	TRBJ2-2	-	TGTGCCAGCTCACTTGTAGCGGATTACACCGGGGAGCTGTTTTTT	CASSLVADYTGELFF
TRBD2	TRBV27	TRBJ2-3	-	TGTGCCAGCTGCGCGACTAGCGGCACAGATACGCAGTATTTT	CASCATSGTDTQYF